This TCR beta chain originates from a study of T cell repertoires in cytomegalovirus infection. Background on the study: CMV epitopes in the study were HLA-C-restricted (recently identified) and HLA-B-restricted (well studied). The public TCR beta signatures pointed to both CMV infection and matching HLA type. Study-level points and caveats: Cumulative frequency (of public TCR beta family members) identified carriers of CMV plus the relevant HLA. The ex vivo response showed dominance by HLA-C-restricted CMV-specific TCR beta clonotypes.

This clonotype was counted between two and nine times. No antigen is known for it. TCRdb recomputed calls from the reads with MiXCR, one row per CDR3 protein. The table shows about 900,000 distinct CDR3 sequences, with approximately 33% occurring only once. Trimming left V 3 bases short and J 1 base short, with 4 bases between. Germline CDR1 LNHDA, CDR2 SQIVND (reference sequence). The CDR3 spans 12 residues. Here the sequenced sample was cultured CD8+ T cells from PBMCs, taken from culture after CMV antigen stimulation. The chain has TRBV19 and TRBJ2-7; D is uncertain. The source is a human donor in good health (CMV status not recorded). Some clones in this sample may be carry-over from other donors' samples. The CDR3 DNA reads TGTGCCAGTAGTATGGGGTCCTACGAGCAGTACTTC. This codes for CASSMGSYEQYF.